The rows below give T cell receptor beta chains drawn from one sample of a study of breast tumors, draining lymph nodes, adjacent tissues. TCRdb independently ran MiXCR on the multiplex PCR reads; one entry per CDR3 protein. The repertoire holds about 22,000 distinct CDR3 sequences, with around 50% as singletons. The sample taken for sequencing was breast tumor tissue. All receptors derive from a female donor with breast cancer. Some clones in this sample may be carry-over from other donors' samples. Each CDR3 is given with its conserved first and last residue. A D gene is named only where the DNA matches it firmly. Not every row has a clone size; where given, it reads once, few, many or a size class.

many | . | TRBJ2-5 | TRBV18 | 17 | CASSPIITTRTQETQYF | TGTGCCAGCTCACCAATCATCACAACGAGAACGCAAGAGACCCAGTACTTC
. | TRBD1 | TRBJ1-2 | TRBV7-9 | 14 | CASSLGQQGDCYTF | TGTGCCAGCAGCTTAGGACAACAGGGGGACTGCTACACCTTC
medium-sized | TRBD2 | TRBJ2-3 | TRBV20-1 | 13 | CSASWTSGSTQYF | TGCAGTGCCTCCTGGACTAGCGGGAGTACGCAGTATTTT
once | TRBD2 | TRBJ2-1 | TRBV5-1 | 19 | CASSLGLAGGADYMNEQFF | TGCGCCAGCAGCCTGGGACTAGCGGGGGGGGCAGACTACATGAATGAGCAGTTCTTC
. | TRBD2 | TRBJ2-7 | TRBV5-8 | 15 | CASTNLAGVQAEQYF | TGTGCCAGCACCAATCTAGCGGGAGTCCAGGCCGAGCAGTACTTC
. | TRBD1 | TRBJ2-3 | TRBV12-5 | 13 | CASGIDRAGTQYF | TGTGCTAGTGGTATCGACAGGGCAGGTACGCAGTATTTT
once | TRBD1 | TRBJ1-4 | TRBV7-6 | 17 | CASSLEKRTGRNEKLFF | TGTGCCAGCAGCTTAGAGAAGCGGACAGGGAGAAATGAAAAACTGTTTTTT
many | TRBD2 | TRBJ2-3 | TRBV28 | 15 | CASSRTSDATDTQYF | TGTGCCAGCAGTAGGACTAGCGACGCCACAGATACGCAGTATTTT
. | . | TRBJ2-7 | TRBV12-5 | 17 | CASGPRPPRDGLYEQYF | TGTGCTAGTGGTCCCCGCCCCCCTAGAGACGGCTTGTACGAGCAGTACTTC
. | . | TRBJ2-5 | TRBV2 | 14 | CASNRGLSEETQYF | TGTGCCAGCAATCGCGGTCTAAGCGAAGAGACCCAGTACTTC
. | . | TRBJ1-3 | TRBV2 | 14 | CASSEGVSGNTIYF | TGTGCCAGCAGTGAGGGGGTCTCTGGAAACACCATATATTTT
few | . | TRBJ1-4 | TRBV7-2 | 15 | CASSLQGTTNEKLFF | TGTGCCAGCAGCTTACAGGGGACAACTAATGAAAAACTGTTTTTT
many | . | TRBJ2-7 | TRBV6-5 | 16 | CASSYSGGQGPYEQYF | TGTGCCAGCAGTTACTCGGGGGGGCAGGGTCCCTACGAGCAGTACTTC
. | . | TRBJ1-4 | TRBV15 | 16 | CATSRDITGLGEKLFF | TGTGCCACCAGCAGAGATATAACGGGGCTGGGGGAAAAACTGTTTTTT
. | . | TRBJ1-6 | TRBV7-2 | 14 | CTSSLRRGNSPLHF | TGTACCAGCAGCTTGAGGAGGGGTAATTCACCCCTCCACTTT
. | . | TRBJ1-4 | TRBV2 | 11 | CASSEREKLFF | TGTGCCAGCAGTGAAAGGGAAAAACTGTTTTTT
many | TRBD2 | TRBJ2-5 | TRBV15 | 16 | CATSRDGTSGSETQYF | TGTGCCACCAGCAGAGATGGGACTAGCGGGAGTGAGACCCAGTACTTC
. | TRBD1 | TRBJ1-2 | TRBV2 | 17 | CASIGGQDPTINYGYTF | TGTGCCAGCATAGGGGGACAGGATCCTACTATAAACTATGGCTACACCTTC
. | . | TRBJ2-2 | TRBV9 | 14 | CASSVGINTGELFF | TGTGCCAGCAGCGTAGGGATAAACACCGGGGAGCTGTTTTTT
medium-sized | . | TRBJ1-6 | TRBV20-1 | 14 | CSASVQTYNSPLHF | TGCAGTGCTAGTGTCCAGACATATAATTCACCCCTCCACTTT
. | . | TRBJ1-2 | TRBV5-4 | 14 | CASSIDTTNYGYTF | TGTGCCAGCAGCATTGACACGACCAACTATGGCTACACCTTC
. | TRBD1 | TRBJ2-7 | TRBV7-9 | 15 | CASSLVRQGIGEQYF | TGTGCCAGCAGCTTAGTTCGACAGGGTATTGGCGAGCAGTACTTC
. | TRBD1 | TRBJ2-1 | TRBV6-5 | 14 | CASSSDWRTGEQFF | TGTGCCAGCAGTTCAGACTGGAGGACAGGGGAGCAGTTCTTC
. | . | TRBJ2-7 | TRBV6-5 | 15 | CASRPDRRGPYEQYF | TGTGCCAGCAGACCCGACAGGAGAGGGCCCTACGAGCAGTACTTC
. | . | TRBJ2-3 | TRBV24-1 | 12 | CATRGSTDTQYF | TGTGCCACCCGGGGGAGCACAGATACGCAGTATTTT
. | TRBD2 | TRBJ2-1 | TRBV10-2 | 18 | CASSELGTSGGSYNEQFF | TGCGCCAGCAGTGAGCTTGGGACTAGCGGGGGCTCCTACAATGAGCAGTTCTTC
few | . | TRBJ1-2 | TRBV20-1 | 14 | CSALQGSSNYGYTF | TGCAGTGCTCTCCAAGGTTCCAGTAACTATGGCTACACCTTC